The clone carrying this T cell receptor (beta chain) was seen many times. Its target is not known. Each CDR3 protein is one row after TCRdb ran MiXCR on the reads. Of 250,000 or so distinct CDR3 sequences in the sample, about 12% were seen once. This sample stems from a study of T cell repertoires in cytomegalovirus infection. Overall study: It was the public TCR beta signatures that indicated both CMV infection and matching HLA type.

Regarding the study as a whole: The response measured ex vivo was dominated by TCR beta clonotypes (HLA-C-restricted and CMV-specific). Pooled public TCR beta family frequency picked out CMV carriers with the relevant HLA.

Germline V gene lookup returns CDR1 LGHNT and CDR2 FRNRAP. This CDR3 has 14 residues. V shed 8 bases and J shed 4 bases, with 18 bases lying between them. The source of this sequence is a human donor in good health (CMV status not recorded). Some clones in this sample may be carry-over from other donors' samples. V is TRBV12-5 and J is TRBJ2-7; maybe TRBD2 (5 bases). Sample: PBMCs. For the CDR3, the DNA is TGTGCTAGTCCCCCGGCCCGGGGATCTTACGAGCAGTACTTC. Protein: CASPPARGSYEQYF.